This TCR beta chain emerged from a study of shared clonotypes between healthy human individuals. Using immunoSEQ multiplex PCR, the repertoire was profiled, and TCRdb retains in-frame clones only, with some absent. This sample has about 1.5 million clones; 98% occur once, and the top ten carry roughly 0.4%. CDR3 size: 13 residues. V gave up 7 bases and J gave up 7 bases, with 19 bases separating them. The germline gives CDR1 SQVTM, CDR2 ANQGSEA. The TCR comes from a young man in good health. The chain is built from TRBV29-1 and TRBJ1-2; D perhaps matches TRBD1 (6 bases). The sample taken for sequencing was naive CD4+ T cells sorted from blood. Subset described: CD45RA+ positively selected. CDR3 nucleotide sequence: TGCAGCGCTGGGGGGCCACAGGGTGGTGGCTACACCTTC. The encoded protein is CSAGGPQGGGYTF.